This T cell receptor (beta chain) was obtained from a study of T cells in Graves' hyperthyroidism and ophthalmopathy. Notes on the study in general: Most thyroid clonotypes that were expanded above 0.001 also turned up in blood.

Germline-derived CDR1 and CDR2 are DFQATT and SNEGSKA (reference sequence). The length of the CDR3 is 13 residues. V dropped 8 bases and J dropped 4; count of bases not matched to a gene: 7. The CDR3 regions of TCR beta were amplified from RNA transcripts. During a first-round RT-PCR of the TCR CDR3, the HTBI primer set was used. Using its own MiXCR run on the multiplex PCR reads, TCRdb lists one record per CDR3 protein. Of 550,000 to 700,000 distinct CDR3 sequences in the sample, roughly 50% are singletons; the top ten hold 15% to 20%. With regard to this clonotype: Its cognate antigen is unknown.

Reasons for excluding patients were uncontrolled infection, other autoimmune disease, pregnancy or lactation. The TCR comes from an adult woman with Graves' disease, either hyperthyroidism or ophthalmopathy (not recorded which). The chain is built from TRBV20-1 and TRBJ2-5; 10 bases are shared with TRBD2. The sequencing sample was made of peripheral blood or thyroid tissue (not recorded which). CDR3 sequence (DNA): TGCAGTTTAGCGGGAGGCGTGGGAGAGACCCAGTACTTC. Translating it yields CSLAGGVGETQYF.